This T cell receptor (beta chain) was found in a study of T cell responses to AZD1222 COVID-19 vaccine. TCRdb's copy holds only in-frame clones and misses some; the assay was immunoSEQ multiplex PCR. Found here are some 120,000 clones, 75% to 95% of them singletons; the top ten hold 4% to 4.5%. Details on this clone: Its specificity is unknown.

There are 14 residues in the CDR3. The germline V and J ends were trimmed by 2 bases and 6 bases, with 11 bases remaining between them. CDR1 is SNHLY, CDR2 FYNNEI, per germline. Findings of the study overall: It was only after the peak T cell response that any repertoires were sampled.

The TCR sequence derives from an adult who received the MenACWY meningococcal vaccine as a control. The source material was peripheral blood, sampled 28 days after the second dose of the MenACWY control vaccine. V and J are TRBV2 and TRBJ2-1; D gene unclear. CDR3 bases: TGTGCCAGCAGTGAAAGCGATTTCGTCAATGAGCAGTTCTTC. Its translation: CASSESDFVNEQFF.